These 19 T cell receptor beta chains originate from one sample sequenced in a study of blood T cells in healthy people across ages. A sample-barcoded 5' primer and a J-beta primer mix were used in a second PCR of roughly 7 to 12 cycles. TCRdb reanalysed the 5' RACE reads using MiXCR and keeps one entry per CDR3 protein. The top ten clones hold roughly 8% of a sample with 1.5 million to 2 million distinct CDR3 sequences, over 25% of them seen once. The source material was blood. These TCRs come from a woman aged 30 to 39 in good health.

This clonotype was recorded once. J is TRBJ2-5 and V is TRBV3-1; the D gene is possibly TRBD1 (6 bases). From germline, CDR1 is LGHDT and CDR2 YNNKEL (reference sequence). The germline V and J ends were trimmed by 4 bases and 11 bases, with 23 bases remaining between them. The CDR3 covers 15 residues. This chain's CDR3 is CASSRTGYPQWEQYF. The CDR3, as DNA: TGTGCCAGCAGCCGAACAGGGTACCCACAATGGGAGCAGTACTTC.

This clonotype showed up just a few times. The rearrangement links TRBV5-1 to TRBJ2-3; perhaps TRBD1 as D (6 bases). V lost 5 bases, J lost 2 bases, and 12 bases lay in between. The CDR3 sequence is 14 residues long. Looked up from germline, CDR1 is SGHRS and CDR2 is YFSETQ. The CDR3 reads CASRQQGLTDTQYF. The DNA of the CDR3 is TGCGCCAGCAGACAACAGGGCCTCACAGATACGCAGTATTTT.

This clonotype was counted a few times. The chain couples TRBV20-1 to TRBJ1-4, with TRBD1 matching 7 bases. This CDR3 contains 14 residues. Trimming at V came to 5 bases and at J to 8 bases, leaving 11 bases not matched to a gene. Per germline, CDR1 DFQATT and CDR2 SNEGSKA (reference sequence). CDR3 residues: CSAGGTATREKLFF. Here the CDR3 DNA reads TGCAGTGCTGGGGGGACAGCAACGCGGGAAAAACTGTTTTTT.

This clonotype was seen repeatedly, ten times or more. The chain links TRBV20-1 to TRBJ2-4; no clear D. The CDR3 consists of 15 residues. V lost 6 bases and J 0 bases, leaving 15 bases between the germline ends. Germline V lookup: CDR1 DFQATT, CDR2 SNEGSKA (reference sequence). For the CDR3, the DNA is TGCAGTGCAAAGGTCCAGGCGCTAGCCAAAAACATTCAGTACTTC. This translates into CSAKVQALAKNIQYF.

V usage is TRBV5-1 and J usage is TRBJ2-3; 7 bases match TRBD2. J lost 0 bases, V lost 0 bases, and 7 bases had no gene match. The CDR3 loop spans 17 amino acids. Germline lookup yields CDR1 SGHRS and CDR2 YFSETQ. For the CDR3, the DNA is TGCGCCAGCAGCTTGGACGGGAGGACAATTAGCACAGATACGCAGTATTTT. Encoded protein: CASSLDGRTISTDTQYF.

In regard to this clonotype: Relative to the germline gene, one junction end is altered; a read error may explain this. The chain has TRBV9 and TRBJ2-3; D gene unclear. This CDR3 has 12 residues. Germline assignment: CDR1 SGDLS and CDR2 YYNGEE. CDR3 DNA sequence: TGTACCAGCAGCCCTCTTAGAGATACGCAGTATTTT. This gives the protein CTSSPLRDTQYF.

The chain is built from TRBV7-2 and TRBJ2-5; D perhaps matches TRBD1 (6 bases). V lost 4 bases to trimming and J lost 0 bases, with 9 bases between them. Germline CDR1 reads SGHTA; CDR2 reads FQGNSA. This CDR3 is built from 14 residues. The CDR3 DNA is TGTGCCAGCAGCTCACAGGGAGACCAAGAGACCCAGTACTTC. Its protein is CASSSQGDQETQYF.

Notes on this clonotype: At one end, the junction sequence differs from germline, possibly due to a read error. The chain recombines TRBV7-2 with TRBJ2-1, with 7 bases matching TRBD2. CDR1 is SGHTA and CDR2 is FQGNSA in the germline V gene. This CDR3 contains 17 residues. CDR3 sequence reads: CASTPRVARGVYNEQFF. The CDR3 bases are TGCGCCAGCACCCCTAGGGTAGCCCGGGGGGTCTACAATGAGCAGTTCTTC.

This clonotype was counted many times. The rearrangement joins TRBV11-2 to TRBJ1-2; D is unresolved. CDR1 and CDR2 (germline): SGHAT, FQNNGV. This CDR3 comprises 11 residues. The V gene lost 8 bases and the J gene lost 3 bases, with 7 bases spanning the gap. CDR3 coding DNA: TGTGCCAGCCTCGGTGACTATGGCTACACCTTC. Translating it yields CASLGDYGYTF.

This clonotype turned up a few times. The V and J genes are TRBV6-5 and TRBJ1-6; D unresolved. Germline V CDR1 and CDR2: MNHEY, SVGAGI. V lost 2 bases to trimming and J lost 3 bases, with 5 bases between them. CDR3 length: 14 amino acids. As DNA, the CDR3 is TGTGCCAGCAGTTACCGGGACTATAATTCACCCCTCCACTTT. This translates into CASSYRDYNSPLHF.

This clonotype was recorded a few times. This chain links TRBV29-1 with TRBJ2-7; D remains unclear. This CDR3 comprises 15 residues. V was cut by 6 bases and J by 2 bases, with 20 bases left in between. Per the germline V gene, CDR1 is SQVTM and CDR2 is ANQGSEA. The DNA for the CDR3 is TGCAGCGTGTATGCAGGCCCCTTAAATCCCTACGAGCAGTACTTC. As protein: CSVYAGPLNPYEQYF.

This clonotype has at least ten counts. The chain combines TRBV5-1 with TRBJ2-3; 8 bases agree with TRBD2. With 7 bases clipped from V and 3 bases from J, the junction kept 7 bases outside the gene matches. CDR1 and CDR2 from the germline V gene are SGHRS and YFSETQ. CDR3 size: 14 residues. CDR3 DNA: TGCGCCAGCTGGGCGGGAGGAGAAACAGATACGCAGTATTTT. This translates into CASWAGGETDTQYF.

Many counts were recorded for this clonotype. V and J are TRBV7-6 and TRBJ1-2, with TRBD1 as a possible D gene (5 bases). The CDR3 loop spans 16 amino acids. Germline V gene sequence: CDR1 SGHVS, CDR2 FNYEAQ. Between the trimmed V and J ends, which lost 5 bases and 2 bases, there was a span of 18 bases. The CDR3 nucleotides read TGTGCCAGCAGCCCCCAGACCGAAGGGGCCAACTATGGCTACACCTTC. This encodes CASSPQTEGANYGYTF.

The rearrangement links TRBV2 to TRBJ1-2, with 7 bases aligning to TRBD1. J lost 8 bases, V lost 7 bases, and 13 bases had no gene match. The CDR3 loop spans 14 amino acids. Germline V gene sequence: CDR1 SNHLY, CDR2 FYNNEI. CDR3 DNA sequence: TGTGCCAGCAATGGCCAGGGGACAGCATACGGCTACACCTTC. This translates into CASNGQGTAYGYTF.

There are many counts of this clonotype. The V gene is TRBV29-1, the J gene TRBJ2-7; D is uncertain. Germline CDR1 is SQVTM and CDR2 is ANQGSEA. Trimming shortened V by 7 bases and J by 0 bases, and 13 bases separated the two germline ends. The CDR3 contains 13 residues. CDR3 residues: CSAWAASSYEQYF. DNA for the CDR3: TGCAGCGCTTGGGCTGCAAGCTCCTACGAGCAGTACTTC.

This clonotype was detected only once. The J gene is TRBJ2-1, the V gene TRBV29-1; TRBD2 matches at 13 bases. Germline V lookup: CDR1 SQVTM, CDR2 ANQGSEA. Trimming at V came to 6 bases and at J to 5 bases, leaving 10 bases not matched to a gene. The CDR3 is made up of 16 amino acids. Here the CDR3 reads CSVGELAGGVDNEQFF. In nucleotides, the CDR3 is TGCAGCGTGGGGGAACTAGCGGGAGGGGTGGACAATGAGCAGTTCTTC.

There are a few counts of this clonotype. The chain carries TRBV5-1 and TRBJ1-2, with D unresolved. CDR1 and CDR2 (germline): SGHRS, YFSETQ. Trimming cost V 0 bases and J 6 bases, with 12 bases left between them. The CDR3 spans 14 residues. The CDR3 coding sequence is TGCGCCAGCAGCTTGGGGCTGAGAAGGGATGGCTACACCTTC. Translated: CASSLGLRRDGYTF. The variable domain in full, with the rest retrieved from reference TRBV5-1 and TRBJ1-2, is KAGVTQTPRYLIKTRGQQVTLSCSPISGHRSVSWYQQTPGQGLQFLFEYFSETQRNKGNFPGRFSGRQFSNSRSEMNVSTLELGDSALYLCASSLGLRRDGYTFGSGTRLTVV.

The J gene is TRBJ2-3, the V gene TRBV7-9; 8 bases match TRBD2. The CDR3 loop spans 17 amino acids. V lost 5 bases, J lost 0 bases, and 10 bases stayed unmatched. Germline CDR1 is SEHNR and CDR2 is FQNEAQ (reference sequence). CDR3 in amino acids: CASSADRGGPSTDTQYF. The DNA of the CDR3 is TGTGCCAGCAGCGCCGATCGGGGGGGGCCCAGCACAGATACGCAGTATTTT.

In this sample, this clonotype turned up many times. V is TRBV10-3 and J is TRBJ2-3, with D possibly TRBD2 on 6 matching bases. V was shortened by 8 bases and J by 4 bases, with 7 bases between the two germline ends. The CDR3 contains 11 residues. Germline V gene sequence: CDR1 ENHRY, CDR2 SYGVKD. The CDR3 reads CAIASADTQYF. CDR3 nucleotides: TGTGCCATCGCTAGCGCAGATACGCAGTATTTT.